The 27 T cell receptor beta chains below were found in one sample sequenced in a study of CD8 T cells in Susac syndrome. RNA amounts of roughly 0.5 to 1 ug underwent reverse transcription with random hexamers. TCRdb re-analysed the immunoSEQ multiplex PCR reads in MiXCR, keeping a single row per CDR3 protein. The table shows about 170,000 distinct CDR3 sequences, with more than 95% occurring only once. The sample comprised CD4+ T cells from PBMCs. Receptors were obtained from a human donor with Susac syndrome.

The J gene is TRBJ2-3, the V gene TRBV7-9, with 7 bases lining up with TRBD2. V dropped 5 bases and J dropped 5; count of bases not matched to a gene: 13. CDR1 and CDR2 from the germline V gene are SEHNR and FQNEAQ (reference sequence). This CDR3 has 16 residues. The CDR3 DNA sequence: TGTGCCAGCAGCCCCCCCGGGGGGATTGTGGGAGATACGCAGTATTTT. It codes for CASSPPGGIVGDTQYF.

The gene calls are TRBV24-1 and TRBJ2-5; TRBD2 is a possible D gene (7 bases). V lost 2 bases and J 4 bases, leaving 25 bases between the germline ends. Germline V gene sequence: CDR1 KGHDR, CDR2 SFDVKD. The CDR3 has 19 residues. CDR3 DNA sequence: TGTGCCACCAGTGATTCTTCGTGGGGGGGGCGGGAAGGCGGAGAGACCCAGTACTTC. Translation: CATSDSSWGGREGGETQYF.

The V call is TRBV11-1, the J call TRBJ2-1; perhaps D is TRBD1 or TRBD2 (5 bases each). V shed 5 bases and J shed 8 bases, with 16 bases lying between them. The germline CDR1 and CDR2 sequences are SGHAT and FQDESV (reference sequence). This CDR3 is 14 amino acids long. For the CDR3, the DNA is TGTGCCAGCAGCCCGGTGGGAATGGGGGATGAGCAGTTCTTC. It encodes CASSPVGMGDEQFF.

In DNA, the CDR3 is TGTGCCAGCAGTCGACGAGGGACAGGGGAGGCCATCAATGAGCAGTTCTTC. This sequence encodes CASSRRGTGEAINEQFF. The chain combines TRBV6-1 with TRBJ2-1; the match to TRBD1 covers 10 bases. Losses at the gene ends were 5 bases for V and 6 bases for J; bases not matched to a gene: 13. The CDR3 loop spans 17 amino acids. Germline assignment: CDR1 MNHNS and CDR2 SASEGT.

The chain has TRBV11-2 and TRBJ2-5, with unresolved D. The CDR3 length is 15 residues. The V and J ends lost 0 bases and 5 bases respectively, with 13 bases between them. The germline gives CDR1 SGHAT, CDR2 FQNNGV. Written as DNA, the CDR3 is TGTGCCAGCAGCTTAGAAGGTAGTAGGGCGGAGACCCAGTACTTC. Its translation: CASSLEGSRAETQYF.

The CDR3 sequence: CASRPSGGPQETQYF. CDR3 DNA: TGTGCCAGCAGACCTTCAGGGGGCCCCCAAGAGACCCAGTACTTC. J is TRBJ2-5 and V is TRBV28; 8 bases line up with TRBD1. The germline gives CDR1 MDHEN, CDR2 SYDVKM. This CDR3 is 15 amino acids long. The trim removed 6 bases at V and 1 base at J, leaving 7 bases unmatched.

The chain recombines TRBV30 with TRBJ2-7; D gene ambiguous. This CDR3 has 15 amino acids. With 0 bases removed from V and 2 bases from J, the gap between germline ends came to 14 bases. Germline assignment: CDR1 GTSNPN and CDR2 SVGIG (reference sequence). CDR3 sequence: CAWSVSLLEAYEQYF. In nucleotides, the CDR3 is TGTGCCTGGAGTGTATCTCTCCTAGAGGCCTACGAGCAGTACTTC.

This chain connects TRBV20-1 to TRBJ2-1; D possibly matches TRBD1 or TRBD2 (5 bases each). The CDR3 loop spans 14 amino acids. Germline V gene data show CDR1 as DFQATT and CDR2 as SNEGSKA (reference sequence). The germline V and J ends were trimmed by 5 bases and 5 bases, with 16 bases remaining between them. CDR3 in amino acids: CSALAPRGNNEQFF. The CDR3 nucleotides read TGCAGTGCTCTCGCCCCGAGGGGTAACAATGAGCAGTTCTTC.

The CDR3 nucleotides are TGTATTCGGCGAGAGACCCAGTACTTC. It specifies CIRRETQYF. The rearrangement links TRBV5-5 to TRBJ2-5; no clear D gene. The CDR3 spans 9 residues. The germline V gene encodes CDR1 SGHKS and CDR2 YYEKEE (reference sequence).

CDR3 bases: TGCAGTGCCACGGACAGGGGGCAAAGCTATGGCTACACCTTC. It encodes CSATDRGQSYGYTF. The chain couples TRBV20-1 to TRBJ1-2, with 11 bases that match TRBD1. V shed 6 bases and J 4 bases; nucleotides not matched to a gene: 7. The germline V gene has CDR1 DFQATT and CDR2 SNEGSKA (reference sequence). The CDR3 is 14 residues long.

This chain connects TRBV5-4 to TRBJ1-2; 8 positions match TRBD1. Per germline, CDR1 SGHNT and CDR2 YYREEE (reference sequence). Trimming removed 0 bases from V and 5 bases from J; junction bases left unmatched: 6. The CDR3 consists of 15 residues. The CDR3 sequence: CASSLATGVGYGYTF. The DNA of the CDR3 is TGTGCCAGCAGCTTGGCGACAGGGGTGGGGTATGGCTACACCTTC.

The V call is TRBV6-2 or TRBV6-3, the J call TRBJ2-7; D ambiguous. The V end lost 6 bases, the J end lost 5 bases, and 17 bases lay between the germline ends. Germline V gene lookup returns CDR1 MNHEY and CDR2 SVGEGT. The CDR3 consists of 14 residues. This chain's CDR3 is CASSPGQRTHEQYV. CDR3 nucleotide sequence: TGTGCCAGCAGCCCCGGCCAACGAACCCACGAGCAGTACGTC.

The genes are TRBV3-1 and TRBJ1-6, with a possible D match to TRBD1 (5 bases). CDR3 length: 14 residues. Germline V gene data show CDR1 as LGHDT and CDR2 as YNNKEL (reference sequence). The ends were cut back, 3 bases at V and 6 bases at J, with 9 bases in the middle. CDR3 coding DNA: TGTGCCAGCAGCCACAGGGCGCTTAATTCACCCCTCCACTTT. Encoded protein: CASSHRALNSPLHF.

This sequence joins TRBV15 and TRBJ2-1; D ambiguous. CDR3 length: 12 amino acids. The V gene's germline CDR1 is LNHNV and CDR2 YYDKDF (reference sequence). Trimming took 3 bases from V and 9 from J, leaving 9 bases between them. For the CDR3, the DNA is TGTGCCACCAGCAGTCGGGTTGGTGAGCAGTTCTTC. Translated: CATSSRVGEQFF.

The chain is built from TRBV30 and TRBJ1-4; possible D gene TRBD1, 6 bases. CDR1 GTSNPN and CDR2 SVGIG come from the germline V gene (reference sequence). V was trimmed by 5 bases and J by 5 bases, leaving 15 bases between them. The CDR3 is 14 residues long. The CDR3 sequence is CAWSVGAGNEKLFF. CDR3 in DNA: TGTGCCTGGTCCGTGGGGGCGGGGAATGAAAAACTGTTTTTT.

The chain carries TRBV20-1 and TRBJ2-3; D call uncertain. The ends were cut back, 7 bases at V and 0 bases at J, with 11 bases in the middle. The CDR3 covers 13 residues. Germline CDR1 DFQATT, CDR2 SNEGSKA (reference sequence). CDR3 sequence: CSVKGVSTDTQYF. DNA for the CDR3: TGCAGTGTTAAGGGTGTGAGCACAGATACGCAGTATTTT.

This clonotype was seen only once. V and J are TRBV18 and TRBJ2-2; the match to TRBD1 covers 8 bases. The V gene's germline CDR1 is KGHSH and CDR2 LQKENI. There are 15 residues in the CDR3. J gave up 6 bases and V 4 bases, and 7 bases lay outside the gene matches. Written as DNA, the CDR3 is TGTGCCAGCTCACGCCAGGACAGGGCGGCCGGGGAGCTGTTTTTT. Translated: CASSRQDRAAGELFF. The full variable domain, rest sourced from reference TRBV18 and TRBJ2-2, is NAGVMQNPRHLVRRRGQEARLRCSPMKGHSHVYWYRQLPEEGLKFMVYLQKENIIDESGMPKERFSAEFPKEGPSILRIQQVVRGDSAAYFCASSRQDRAAGELFFGEGSRLTVL.

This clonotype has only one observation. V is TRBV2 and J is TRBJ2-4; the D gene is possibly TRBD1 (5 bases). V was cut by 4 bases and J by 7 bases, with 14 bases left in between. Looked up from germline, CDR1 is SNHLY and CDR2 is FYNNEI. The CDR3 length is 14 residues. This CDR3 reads CASSGSGYPNIQYF. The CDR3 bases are TGTGCCAGCAGTGGTTCAGGGTATCCGAACATTCAGTACTTC.

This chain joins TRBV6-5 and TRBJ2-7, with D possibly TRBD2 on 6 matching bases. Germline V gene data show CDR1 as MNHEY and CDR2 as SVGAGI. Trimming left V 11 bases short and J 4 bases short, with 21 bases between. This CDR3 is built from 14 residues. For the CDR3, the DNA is TGTGCCCGACTCCCGGTCCCGAGCGGGTACGAGCAGTACGTC. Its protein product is CARLPVPSGYEQYV.

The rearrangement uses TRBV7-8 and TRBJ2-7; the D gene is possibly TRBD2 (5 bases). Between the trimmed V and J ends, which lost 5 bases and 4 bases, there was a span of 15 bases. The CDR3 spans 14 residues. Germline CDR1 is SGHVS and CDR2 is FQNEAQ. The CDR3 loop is CASSPSLYDYEQYV. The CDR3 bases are TGTGCCAGCAGCCCTAGCCTCTATGATTACGAGCAGTACGTC.

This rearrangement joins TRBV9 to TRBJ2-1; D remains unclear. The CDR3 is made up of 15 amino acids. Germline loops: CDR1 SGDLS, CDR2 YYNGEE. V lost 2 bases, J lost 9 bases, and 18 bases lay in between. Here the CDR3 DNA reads TGTGCCAGCAGCGTCTTGTCGGAGTCGGAAAGTGAGCAGTTCTTC. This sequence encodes CASSVLSESESEQFF.

The CDR3 region is CSAHPPGTGGSWGYTF. DNA for the CDR3: TGCAGCGCCCACCCTCCCGGGACAGGGGGAAGTTGGGGCTACACCTTC. The rearrangement uses TRBV29-1 and TRBJ1-2; 11 positions agree with TRBD1. V shed 7 bases and J 8 bases; nucleotides not matched to a gene: 18. Germline values: CDR1 SQVTM, CDR2 ANQGSEA. This CDR3 is built from 16 residues.

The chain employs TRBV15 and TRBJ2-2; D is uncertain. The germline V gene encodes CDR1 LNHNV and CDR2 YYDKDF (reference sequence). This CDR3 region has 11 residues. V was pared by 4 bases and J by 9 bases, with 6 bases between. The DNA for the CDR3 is TGTGCCACCAGCACCTTCCGGGAGCTGTTTTTT. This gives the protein CATSTFRELFF.

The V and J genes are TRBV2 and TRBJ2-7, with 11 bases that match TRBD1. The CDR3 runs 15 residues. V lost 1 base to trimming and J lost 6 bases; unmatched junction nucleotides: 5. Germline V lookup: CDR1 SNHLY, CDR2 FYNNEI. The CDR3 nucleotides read TGTGCCAGCAGTGAAGGGGACAGGGGGTTGGGCGAGCAGTACTTC. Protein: CASSEGDRGLGEQYF.

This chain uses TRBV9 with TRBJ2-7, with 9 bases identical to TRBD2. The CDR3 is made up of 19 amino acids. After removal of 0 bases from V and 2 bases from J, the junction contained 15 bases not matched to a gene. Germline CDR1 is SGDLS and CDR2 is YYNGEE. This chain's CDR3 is CASSVGPLGGRASPYEQYF. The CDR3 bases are TGTGCCAGCAGCGTAGGGCCCCTAGGCGGGAGGGCCAGTCCCTACGAGCAGTACTTC.

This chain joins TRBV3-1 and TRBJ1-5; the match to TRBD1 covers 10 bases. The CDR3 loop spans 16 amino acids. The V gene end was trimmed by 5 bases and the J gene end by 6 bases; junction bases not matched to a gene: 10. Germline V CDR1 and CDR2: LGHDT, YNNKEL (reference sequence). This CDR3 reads CASSNRDRGSSQPQHF. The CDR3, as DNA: TGTGCCAGCAGCAACCGGGACAGGGGATCCAGTCAGCCCCAGCATTTT.

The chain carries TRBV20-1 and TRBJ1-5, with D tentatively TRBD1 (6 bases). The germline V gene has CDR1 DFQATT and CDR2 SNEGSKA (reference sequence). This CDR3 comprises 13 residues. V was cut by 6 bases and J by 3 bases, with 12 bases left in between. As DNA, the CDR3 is TGCAGTGCCCTCACAGGGATCAATCAGCCCCAGCATTTT. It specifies CSALTGINQPQHF.